The 3 T cell receptor beta chains given below trace back to one sample, sequenced in a study of beta chain features in type 1 diabetes. Isolated RNA was reverse transcribed in full, so expressed TCRB transcripts were sequenced. Sequencing used immunoSEQ multiplex PCR; TCRdb keeps in-frame clones, though not all of them. The repertoire has 150,000 to 200,000 clones, approximately 8.4% of them found once; the top ten carry 2.3%. Sequencing input: central memory CD4+ T cells from blood. The source of these receptors is a woman in her late teens or twenties in good health.

This clone was seen only a few times. The rearrangement uses TRBV7-2 and TRBJ1-4; no definite D call. Trimming cost V 3 bases and J 9 bases, with 5 bases left between them. CDR3 length equals 11 residues. CDR1 is SGHTA, CDR2 FQGNSA, per germline. The CDR3 coding sequence is TGTGCCAGCAGCTTGGGCCAAAAACTGTTTTTT. It specifies CASSLGQKLFF.

This clone was seen only a few times. This chain links TRBV10-3 with TRBJ1-5; perhaps TRBD1 as D (6 bases). Germline values: CDR1 ENHRY, CDR2 SYGVKD. CDR3 size: 14 residues. Trimming took 2 bases from V and 7 from J, leaving 12 bases between them. CDR3 residues: CAISEGGAGQPQHF. CDR3 nucleotide sequence: TGTGCCATCAGTGAGGGGGGGGCAGGGCAGCCCCAGCATTTT.

The rearrangement joins TRBV6-5 to TRBJ1-4, with TRBD1 matching over 7 bases. The CDR3 has 14 amino acids. Per germline, CDR1 MNHEY and CDR2 SVGAGI. The ends lost 4 bases at V and 8 bases at J; junction bases unmatched: 7. CDR3 DNA sequence: TGTGCCAGCAGTTCAGAAGGGGGCAAGGAAAAACTGTTTTTT. Its translation: CASSSEGGKEKLFF.